This T cell receptor beta chain came from a study of blood T cell repertoires in COVID-19. Across the study: COVID-19 samples from acute and convalescent phases originated in the United States, Italy and Spain. In each case, the material was cDNA or gDNA derived from T cells, B-cell-depleted T cells, or PBMCs.

With 4 bases clipped from V and 0 bases from J, the junction kept 19 bases outside the gene matches. The germline gives CDR1 SGHRS, CDR2 YFSETQ. This CDR3 is 21 amino acids long. Authors' methods: For nucleated cells, counts were estimated from reference gene primer amplification. TCRdb keeps only in-frame clones here, not all; method: immunoSEQ multiplex PCR. V, J and clone size are those of that table, while D and trimming were read from the DNA. Of roughly 100,000 clones in the sample, 80% to 95% are singletons; the top ten hold roughly 4.3%. This clone has a single count. Sequencing used peripheral blood. The V and J genes are TRBV5-1 and TRBJ1-5, with 10 bases aligning to TRBD1. The sequence derives from a man younger than 35 with acute or convalescent COVID-19. In DNA form, the CDR3 reads TGCGCCAGCAGCAGGAACGCACCGGGACAGGGGACCTTATATAGCAATCAGCCCCAGCATTTT. Residues: CASSRNAPGQGTLYSNQPQHF.